A selection of T cell receptor beta chains follows, all from one sample in a study of technical replicates of blood from a few donors. Repertoires were generated with immunoSEQ multiplex PCR, while TCRdb's copy carries only in-frame clones and drops some. The sample records more than 75,000 clones, around 94% being singletons. The source material was T cells isolated from PBMCs. The receptor set was obtained from a human donor in good health. CDR3s include the opening cysteine and the closing phenylalanine or tryptophan. Fields, in order: CDR3 length, clone size, V gene, J gene, D gene, CDR3 DNA, CDR3 protein. A D gene is named only where the DNA matches it firmly. Clone size appears in some rows only: once, few, many, or a class for an expanded clone.

14	.	TRBV10-3	TRBJ1-4	.	TGTGCCATCAGTGAGGCGGCATTTGACGAAAAACTGTTTTTT	CAISEAAFDEKLFF
11	.	TRBV28	TRBJ2-7	.	TGTGCCAGCAGCCTAAGCCACGAGCAGTACTTC	CASSLSHEQYF
13	.	TRBV4-2	TRBJ1-2	.	TGTGCCAGCAGCCCTACAGAGAAGCTGAGCTACACCTTC	CASSPTEKLSYTF
15	.	TRBV5-1	TRBJ2-2	.	TGCGCCAGCAGCTTGAGGGGTCGGGTCACCGGGGAGCTGTTTTTT	CASSLRGRVTGELFF
15	.	TRBV10-3	TRBJ1-1	TRBD1	TGTGCCATCAGTGAACCGGGACAGGGCTATAGTGAAGCTTTCTTT	CAISEPGQGYSEAFF
19	.	TRBV19	TRBJ1-5	TRBD1	TGTGCCAGCAGACCCACACAGGGGGCGGCTCGCACAAGCAATCAGCCCCAGCATTTT	CASRPTQGAARTSNQPQHF
16	.	TRBV15	TRBJ2-1	.	TGTGCCACCAGCAACCCCGGGAGCAGCCCTTACAATGAGCAGTTCTTC	CATSNPGSSPYNEQFF
16	.	TRBV5-4	TRBJ2-2	.	TGTGCCAGCAGCTTGCCTGGGCCCGCGAACACCGGGGAGCTGTTTTTT	CASSLPGPANTGELFF
13	.	TRBV9	TRBJ2-7	TRBD1	TGTGCCAGCAGCGGTACAGGGGTCAGCGAGCAGTACTTC	CASSGTGVSEQYF
16	.	TRBV13	TRBJ2-2	TRBD2	TGTGCCAGCAGCCTACCCGGGACTAGCGCTACCGGGGAGCTGTTTTTT	CASSLPGTSATGELFF
15	.	TRBV28	TRBJ2-2	.	TGTGCCAGCACTATAGACAGGAGCATAACCGGGGAGCTGTTTTTT	CASTIDRSITGELFF
15	.	TRBV4-3	TRBJ2-2	.	TGCGCCAGCAGCCAAGGCCAGGGGCACACCGGGGAGCTGTTTTTT	CASSQGQGHTGELFF
12	once	TRBV9	TRBJ2-1	.	TGTGCCAGCAGCGCCGCCAGGGGATTCCAGTTCTTC	CASSAARGFQFF
11	.	TRBV4-3	TRBJ2-7	.	TGCGCCAGCAGCTCCTCCCTAGAGCAGTACTTC	CASSSSLEQYF
15	.	TRBV19	TRBJ1-5	TRBD1	TGTGCCAGTAGTACGGACAGGGTGATAAGTCAGCCCCAGCATTTT	CASSTDRVISQPQHF
14	.	TRBV5-4	TRBJ2-7	TRBD1	TGTGCCAGCAGCCCTCGACAGGGGGCTAACGAGCAGTACTTC	CASSPRQGANEQYF
15	.	TRBV5-4	TRBJ2-5	TRBD2	TGTGCCAGCAGCCCTCGACTAGCGGGAGACGAGACCCAGTACTTC	CASSPRLAGDETQYF
14	.	TRBV2	TRBJ2-6	.	TGTGCCAGCAGGGCCTCCTCTGGGGCCAACGTCCTGACTTTC	CASRASSGANVLTF
14	once	TRBV29-1	TRBJ2-1	.	TGCAGCGCCGACACGGGGAGCTCCTACAATGAGCAGTTCTTC	CSADTGSSYNEQFF
17	once	TRBV13	TRBJ1-2	.	TGTGCCAGCAGCCTCACCGTACCCTCTACGACAGCATATGGCTACACCTTC	CASSLTVPSTTAYGYTF
14	.	TRBV5-6	TRBJ2-5	.	TGTGCCAGCAGCTGGTTGTTTGTAGAAGAGACCCAGTACTTC	CASSWLFVEETQYF
16	.	TRBV19	TRBJ2-5	TRBD2	TGTGCCAGTAGTATAGGTACTAGCGGGAGATGGGAGACCCAGTACTTC	CASSIGTSGRWETQYF
14	.	TRBV28	TRBJ2-5	.	TGTGCCAGCAATTTTGACAGGCTCCAAGAGACCCAGTACTTC	CASNFDRLQETQYF
15	.	TRBV18	TRBJ1-5	.	TGTGCCAGCTCAATCGAGGCATGGGGCAATCAGCCCCAGCATTTT	CASSIEAWGNQPQHF
16	.	TRBV5-4	TRBJ2-1	TRBD2	TGTGCCAGCAGCTCCGGACTAGCGGGATCAAACAATGAGCAGTTCTTC	CASSSGLAGSNNEQFF
14	.	TRBV4-3	TRBJ1-2	.	TGCGCCAGCAGCCAATCGGGACACAACTATGGCTACACCTTC	CASSQSGHNYGYTF
15	.	TRBV28	TRBJ2-1	TRBD2	TGTGCCAGCAGCCGAACTAGCGCTGGGGGGAATGAGCAGTTCTTC	CASSRTSAGGNEQFF
16	.	TRBV7-3	TRBJ2-1	TRBD2	TGTGCCAGCAGCTTAACGGGGCTAGCGGGATACAATGAGCAGTTCTTC	CASSLTGLAGYNEQFF
12	once	TRBV6-5	TRBJ1-1	TRBD1	TGTGCCAGCAGTTTAGACAGGGGAAAAGCTTTCTTT	CASSLDRGKAFF
13	.	TRBV29-1	TRBJ1-2	TRBD1	TGCAGCGACTTACAGGGGGTTAACTATGGCTACACCTTC	CSDLQGVNYGYTF
13	.	TRBV5-4	TRBJ2-1	.	TGTGCCAGCAGCGCCCAATTGACTAACGAGCAGTTCTTC	CASSAQLTNEQFF
13	.	TRBV5-6	TRBJ1-2	TRBD1	TGTGCCAGCAGAATTACAGGGGTGAAAGGCTACACCTTC	CASRITGVKGYTF
14	.	TRBV6-1	TRBJ2-5	TRBD1	TGTGCCAGCAGTAGATCAGGGGGAGAAGAGACCCAGTACTTC	CASSRSGGEETQYF
12	.	TRBV30	TRBJ2-7	.	TGTGCCTGGAGTCCCGGGACTCGAGAGCAGTACTTC	CAWSPGTREQYF
15	.	TRBV5-4	TRBJ2-7	.	TGTGCCAGCAGCTTGCCGGGAGCTAGATCCTACGAGCAGTACTTC	CASSLPGARSYEQYF
14	once	TRBV6-5	TRBJ1-2	.	TGTGCCAGCAGTTACGGGGGCAGCAACTATGGCTACACCTTC	CASSYGGSNYGYTF